Below are 20 T cell receptor beta chains sequenced from a single sample in a study of persistence of HIV-infected CD4 T cells. This was the immunoSEQ version 4 assay in survey mode. Sequencing was performed with immunoSEQ multiplex PCR; in TCRdb, only in-frame clones are kept and a portion is missing. The top ten hold around 2.9% of the sample, which has tens of thousands of clones, around 80% seen once. Cells were stimulated with CMV-infected fibroblast lysates at 10 ug/mL. CD40L/CD69 double-negative CD45RO-high memory CD4+ T cells were collected. Their antigens are not known. Sequenced here: CD4+ T cells sorted from PBMCs after 18-hour stimulation, sampled from a patient who received antiretroviral therapy. Every receptor here comes from an adult man with HIV who was CMV-seropositive.

The chain carries TRBV6-5 and TRBJ1-1, with 7 positions matching TRBD1. Germline CDR1 reads MNHEY; CDR2 reads SVGAGI. J gave up 5 bases and V 0 bases, and 6 bases lay outside the gene matches. CDR3 size: 15 residues. The CDR3 reads CASSYSSEGATEAFF. The CDR3 DNA sequence: TGTGCCAGCAGTTACTCGAGCGAGGGGGCAACTGAAGCTTTCTTT.

This clone has just one count. V and J are TRBV5-6 and TRBJ2-5, with 7 positions matching TRBD2. The CDR3 extends over 15 amino acids. Germline V lookup: CDR1 SGHDT, CDR2 YYEEEE. V dropped 0 bases and J dropped 7; count of bases not matched to a gene: 9. CDR3 in amino acids: CASSLVTSDLRTQYF. Here the CDR3 DNA reads TGTGCCAGCAGCTTGGTAACTAGCGATCTCCGGACCCAGTACTTC.

DNA of the CDR3: TGTGCCAGCAGTGAAGCACTAGGGGGCGTAGGCTACACCTTC. Protein: CASSEALGGVGYTF. The J gene is TRBJ1-2, the V gene TRBV6-1, with 7 bases aligning to TRBD1. The length of the CDR3 is 14 residues. Germline assignment: CDR1 MNHNS and CDR2 SASEGT. V lost 0 bases and J lost 8; bases outside the gene matches: 6.

The chain combines TRBV5-6 with TRBJ1-2, with TRBD1 matching over 7 bases. The germline V gene encodes CDR1 SGHDT and CDR2 YYEEEE. Trimming took 2 bases from V and 11 from J; bases not matched to a gene: 9. The CDR3 is 13 amino acids. The CDR3 sequence is CASSFLQGIGYTF. The CDR3 coding sequence is TGTGCCAGCAGCTTCTTACAGGGGATTGGATACACCTTC.

The chain carries TRBV2 and TRBJ1-5; possibly TRBD1 for D (6 bases). Germline assignment: CDR1 SNHLY and CDR2 FYNNEI. CDR3 length: 14 residues. Trimming stripped 4 bases from V and 4 bases from J, with 11 bases between. CDR3 in DNA: TGTGCCAGCAGTGTAGACAGGCTAAATCAGCCCCAGCATTTT. Protein: CASSVDRLNQPQHF.

This clone came up a few times. J is TRBJ1-2 and V is TRBV9; 7 nucleotides match TRBD1. The J segment lost 13 bases and the V segment lost 0 bases, leaving 9 bases of the junction unmatched. The CDR3 is made up of 13 amino acids. CDR1 and CDR2 (germline): SGDLS, YYNGEE. The CDR3 DNA reads as TGTGCCAGCAGCGTAGGGGACAGCGGTTTAGTCACCTTC. It encodes CASSVGDSGLVTF.

The V call is TRBV4-1, the J call TRBJ1-2, with TRBD1 identical over 7 bases. This CDR3 contains 15 residues. Germline trimming cut 2 bases from V and 2 bases from J; bases unmatched to any gene: 5. Germline V gene data show CDR1 as MGHRA and CDR2 as YSYEKL. For the CDR3, the DNA is TGCGCCAGCAGCCAAAACCGGGACAGCAACTATGGCTACACCTTC. Its protein is CASSQNRDSNYGYTF.

The chain has TRBV4-2 and TRBJ1-5; 8 bases map to TRBD1. The germline CDR1 and CDR2 sequences are LGHNA and YNFKEQ. The CDR3 sequence is 15 residues long. V trimming: 1 base; J trimming: 5 bases; junction bases outside the gene matches: 4. CDR3 coding DNA: TGTGCCAGCAGCCAAGGAGACAGGGGTTATCAGCCCCAGCATTTT. The encoded protein is CASSQGDRGYQPQHF.

This chain joins TRBV7-9 and TRBJ1-3; possible D gene TRBD1, 6 bases. From germline, CDR1 is SEHNR and CDR2 FQNEAQ (reference sequence). The CDR3 has 16 residues. V gave up 5 bases and J gave up 1 base, with 15 bases separating them. The CDR3 coding sequence is TGTGCCAGCAGCCGCGGGGCAGGGGCTTCTGGAAACACCATATATTTT. Translating it yields CASSRGAGASGNTIYF.

The chain has TRBV29-1 and TRBJ2-1; weak D call: TRBD2 (6 bases). This CDR3 comprises 11 residues. Germline-derived CDR1 and CDR2 are SQVTM and ANQGSEA. Trimming cost V 4 bases and J 7 bases, with 8 bases left between them. CDR3 sequence (DNA): TGCAGCGTTGTGGAGGGAAATGAGCAGTTCTTC. Protein product: CSVVEGNEQFF.

The CDR3 loop is CSVESFHSYNEQFF. The CDR3, as DNA: TGCAGCGTTGAAAGCTTCCACTCCTACAATGAGCAGTTCTTC. J is TRBJ2-1 and V is TRBV29-1; D not resolved. Germline CDR1 SQVTM, CDR2 ANQGSEA. There are 14 residues in the CDR3. Trimming shortened V by 2 bases and J by 0 bases, and 8 bases separated the two germline ends.

This sequence joins TRBV10-3 and TRBJ1-1, with D perhaps matching TRBD1 (6 bases). In germline, CDR1 is ENHRY, CDR2 SYGVKD. V was cut by 11 bases and J by 1 base, with 14 bases left in between. The CDR3 is made up of 13 amino acids. The CDR3, as DNA: TGTGCCCCCCGGGGGCGGAGGAACACTGAAGCTTTCTTT. Its protein is CAPRGRRNTEAFF.

The rearrangement uses TRBV15 and TRBJ2-7; possible D gene TRBD2, 7 bases. V lost 0 bases, J lost 6 bases, and 15 bases lay in between. CDR3 size: 15 residues. Germline V gives CDR1 LNHNV, CDR2 YYDKDF (reference sequence). CDR3 nucleotide sequence: TGTGCCACCAGCAGAGATTTCAACAGGGAGGGCGAGCAGTACTTC. The encoded protein is CATSRDFNREGEQYF.

The chain combines TRBV24-1 with TRBJ2-1, with D perhaps TRBD1 (6 bases). The V and J ends lost 4 bases and 4 bases respectively, with 13 bases between them. The CDR3 sequence is 15 residues long. CDR1 KGHDR and CDR2 SFDVKD come from the germline V gene. CDR3 sequence reads: CATSDPLDSYNEQFF. The CDR3 bases are TGTGCCACCAGTGACCCCCTGGACAGTTACAATGAGCAGTTCTTC.

V gene TRBV4-1 combines with J gene TRBJ2-1, with TRBD2 matching 8 bases. V lost 4 bases and J lost 3; bases outside the gene matches: 2. The CDR3 runs to 14 residues. Germline lookup yields CDR1 MGHRA and CDR2 YSYEKL. The CDR3 sequence: CASSRSGSYNEQFF. DNA of the CDR3: TGCGCCAGCAGCCGGAGCGGGAGCTACAATGAGCAGTTCTTC.

The chain couples TRBV29-1 to TRBJ2-7; a weak D match, TRBD2 (5 bases). Germline CDR1 SQVTM, CDR2 ANQGSEA. Trimming removed 4 bases at V and 3 bases at J, with 13 bases between. CDR3 length: 13 residues. This CDR3 is CSVVGETYYEQYF. Written as DNA, the CDR3 is TGCAGCGTTGTTGGGGAGACCTACTACGAGCAGTACTTC.

This chain connects TRBV6-5 to TRBJ2-7; 7 positions agree with TRBD2. The CDR3 consists of 14 residues. With V trimmed by 4 bases and J by 2 bases, 5 bases remained unmatched. The germline V gene encodes CDR1 MNHEY and CDR2 SVGAGI. The CDR3 region has the DNA TGTGCCAGCAGTTTGAGCGGGGCTCCCTACGAGCAGTACTTC. Its protein product is CASSLSGAPYEQYF.

This clone has just one count. J is TRBJ2-2 and V is TRBV3-1 (or the pseudogene TRBV3-2), with a weak D call TRBD1 (5 bases). The CDR3 consists of 12 residues. The V and J ends lost 6 bases and 3 bases respectively, with 5 bases between them. The germline V gene has CDR1 LGHDT and CDR2 YNNKEL (reference sequence). In DNA, the CDR3 is TGTGCCAGCAGGGGGCACACCGGGGAGCTGTTTTTT. Protein sequence: CASRGHTGELFF.

The rearrangement joins TRBV5-1 to TRBJ2-1, with D perhaps matching TRBD2 (5 bases). The CDR3 contains 13 residues. The germline CDR1 and CDR2 sequences are SGHRS and YFSETQ. V was cut by 7 bases and J by 10 bases, with 18 bases left in between. The DNA of the CDR3 is TGCGCCAGCCTAAAGGAGGTAAGCGGAGAGCAGTTCTTC. This translates into CASLKEVSGEQFF.

The gene calls are TRBV5-1 and TRBJ1-5, with a weak D call TRBD1 (5 bases). This CDR3 has 13 amino acids. Germline CDR1 reads SGHRS; CDR2 reads YFSETQ. The V and J ends lost 1 base and 6 bases respectively, with 8 bases between them. The CDR3 here is CASSLSRGQPQHF. In nucleotides, the CDR3 is TGCGCCAGCAGCTTGAGTAGGGGTCAGCCCCAGCATTTT.